These T cell receptor beta chains were read from a single sample in a study of human T cells and chemical hapten exposure. TCRdb re-analysed the RACE reads in MiXCR, keeping a single row per CDR3 protein. This sample has approximately 350,000 distinct CDR3 sequences, with about 7% found just once. This specimen was whole blood, taken in connection with sensitization to the hapten diphenylcyclopropenone (DPC). The receptors come from a woman aged 18-30 years with alopecia areata. Some clones in this sample may be carry-over from other donors' samples. The CDR3 runs from the conserved cysteine through the conserved F or W. The D gene is left open where the match is weak. Only some rows state a clone size, as once, few, many or a class for expanded clones.

v_call,clone_size,j_call,d_call,cdr3_nt,cdr3_aa
TRBV10-3,-,TRBJ2-7,TRBD1,TGTGCCATCAGTCCGGGACAGGAGGGTGTCGGGCAGTACTTC,CAISPGQEGVGQYF
TRBV9,-,TRBJ2-3,-,TGTGCCAGCACCATCTCGGGGGACAATACAGATACGCAGTATTTT,CASTISGDNTDTQYF
TRBV20-1,many,TRBJ2-7,TRBD1,TGCAGTGCTAGAGCTATGGACAGGCCTGGCTCCTACGAGCAGTACTTC,CSARAMDRPGSYEQYF
TRBV6-6,many,TRBJ2-7,-,TGTGCCAGCAGTCCGATGAACGACGAGCAGTACTTC,CASSPMNDEQYF
TRBV2,few,TRBJ2-3,TRBD2,TGTGCCAGCGCCCACCGGACTAGCCGGGACAGCACAGATACGCAGTATTTT,CASAHRTSRDSTDTQYF
TRBV5-1,-,TRBJ2-5,TRBD1,TGCGCCAGCAGCTTGAAGGTTGCAGGGGGTCTAGAGACCCAGTACTTC,CASSLKVAGGLETQYF
TRBV10-3,many,TRBJ1-1,-,TGTGCCATCAGTGAGTCGTTAGGGAGGGAAGCTTTCTTT,CAISESLGREAFF
TRBV7-2,few,TRBJ1-1,-,TGTGCCAGCAGCTTAGCGCTAAGGAACACTGAAGCTTTCTTT,CASSLALRNTEAFF
TRBV3-1,-,TRBJ2-3,TRBD2,TGTGCCAGCAGCCAAGTCGGGCTAGCGGGGGCCCCTAGCACAGATACGCAGTATTTT,CASSQVGLAGAPSTDTQYF
TRBV2,many,TRBJ1-1,-,TGTGCCAGCCCCGGTGGGAACACTGAAGCTTTCTTT,CASPGGNTEAFF
TRBV7-9,few,TRBJ2-5,-,TGTGCCAGCAGCTTCGGCGAAACTAGACAAGAGACCCAGTACTTC,CASSFGETRQETQYF
TRBV6-5,few,TRBJ1-1,-,TGTGCCAGCACCCAGGAGGGAACTGAAGCTTTCTTT,CASTQEGTEAFF
TRBV20-1,-,TRBJ1-1,-,TGCAGTGCTAGAGATGGGGGGAGGACTGCTGAAGCTTTCTTT,CSARDGGRTAEAFF
TRBV5-6,many,TRBJ2-1,-,TGTGCCAGCAGCTCATCGTCTAGCGACAATGAGCAGTTCTTC,CASSSSSSDNEQFF
TRBV3-1,-,TRBJ2-3,-,TGTGCCAGCAGCCAAGTGGACCCGGCCGATACGCAGTATTTT,CASSQVDPADTQYF
TRBV9,few,TRBJ2-7,TRBD1,TGTGCCAGCAGCGTAGGACAGGGGGTCAACTACGAGCAGTACTTC,CASSVGQGVNYEQYF
TRBV3-1,few,TRBJ1-2,-,TGTGCCAGCAGCCATTCGCCGGGCCCGGACTACACCTTC,CASSHSPGPDYTF
TRBV28,many,TRBJ2-7,TRBD2,TGTGCCAGCAGTTGGGGGGGGAGCTCCTACGAGCAGTACTTC,CASSWGGSSYEQYF
TRBV9,many,TRBJ2-1,TRBD2,TGTGCCAGCAGCGTAGATGATAGCGGGGGCGTGTTTTTAAATGAGCAGTTCTTC,CASSVDDSGGVFLNEQFF
TRBV7-2,-,TRBJ1-1,-,TGTGCCAGCAGCTTAGAGGCGACAGTTGTAAACACTGAAGCTTTCTTT,CASSLEATVVNTEAFF
TRBV27,few,TRBJ1-2,TRBD1,TGTGCCAGTTTTTTTCAAGGGGGCTTTAACTATGGCTACACCTTC,CASFFQGGFNYGYTF
TRBV20-1,many,TRBJ2-7,-,TGCAGTGCTAGAGATAATCCTGGAGGTAACGAGCAGTACTTC,CSARDNPGGNEQYF
TRBV7-2,many,TRBJ2-5,-,TGTGCCAGCAGCTCCACTCAACGGGGGTCAAAAGAGACCCAGTACTTC,CASSSTQRGSKETQYF
TRBV28,few,TRBJ2-7,-,TGTGCCAGCAGTCCCCCCTATAGGGGACCAAGCTCCTACGAGCAGTACTTC,CASSPPYRGPSSYEQYF
TRBV7-2,many,TRBJ2-3,-,TGTGCCAGCAGCTTGGGTGGGGCGAGCTTTGATACGCAGTATTTT,CASSLGGASFDTQYF
TRBV4-2,few,TRBJ2-1,-,TGTGCCAGCAGCCAAGACTCCCCGAACAATGAGCAGTTCTTC,CASSQDSPNNEQFF
TRBV15,many,TRBJ2-3,-,TGTGCCACCAGCGGAGGAGGAGGTCTTGGGGATACGCAGTATTTT,CATSGGGGLGDTQYF
TRBV12-3/TRBV12-4,many,TRBJ1-5,-,TGTGCCAGCAGTTCCTCCGGGACCAATCAGCCCCAGCATTTT,CASSSSGTNQPQHF
TRBV6-1,many,TRBJ2-1,-,TGTGCCAGCAGTCGGGACTTCCGGGGGCAGTTCTTC,CASSRDFRGQFF
TRBV4-3,few,TRBJ2-1,-,TGCGCCAGCAGCCAAGGGGTGGGGCGGGGGCTTCTTTACAATGAGCAGTTCTTC,CASSQGVGRGLLYNEQFF
TRBV5-1,many,TRBJ2-7,TRBD1,TGCGCCAGCAGCACGGGGACAGTCCCCTACGAGCAGTACTTC,CASSTGTVPYEQYF
TRBV29-1,few,TRBJ1-2,TRBD1,TGCAGCGTGCCCGGACAGGGGAGCTATGGCTACACCTTC,CSVPGQGSYGYTF
TRBV6-2/TRBV6-3,many,TRBJ2-4,-,TGTGCCAGCAGCAACCCCAGGGGGGGGAACATTCAGTACTTC,CASSNPRGGNIQYF
TRBV6-6,-,TRBJ1-1,-,TGTGCCAGCAGCTACCCTGGACGGCCGAACACTGAAGCTTTCTTT,CASSYPGRPNTEAFF
TRBV7-2,many,TRBJ2-1,TRBD1,TGTGCCAGCAGCTTAGGCCGGGGACAGGCCTTGGACAATGAGCAGTTCTTC,CASSLGRGQALDNEQFF
TRBV12-3/TRBV12-4,many,TRBJ2-1,TRBD2,TGTGCCAGCAGTCGCGGGGGGGCCGATGAGCAGTTCTTC,CASSRGGADEQFF
TRBV6-6,few,TRBJ1-3,-,TGTGCCAGCAGTTACCGTTCGGGGAGCTCTGGAAACACCATATATTTT,CASSYRSGSSGNTIYF
TRBV6-1,many,TRBJ2-5,-,TGTGCCAGCAGTGAAGAGCCCAGGGAGGAGACCCAGTACTTC,CASSEEPREETQYF
TRBV5-1,many,TRBJ2-3,TRBD1,TGCGCCAGCAGCCTGGACGGGACAGGTCCAGATACGCAGTATTTT,CASSLDGTGPDTQYF
TRBV4-3,-,TRBJ1-1,-,TGCGCCAGCAGCCAATACCCGAACACTGAAGCTTTCTTT,CASSQYPNTEAFF
TRBV4-2,many,TRBJ2-7,TRBD2,TGTGCCAGCAGCTCGGGACTAGCGGGGGAAGACGACGAGCAGTACTTC,CASSSGLAGEDDEQYF
TRBV14,-,TRBJ2-3,TRBD2,TGTGCCAGCAGCCAACATGGACTAGCGGGGGGGCTCACAGATACGCAGTATTTT,CASSQHGLAGGLTDTQYF
TRBV4-2,few,TRBJ1-1,-,TGTGCCAGCAGCCCGTGGGGAGGGGAGCTGAACACTGAAGCTTTCTTT,CASSPWGGELNTEAFF
TRBV7-2,few,TRBJ2-1,-,TGTGCCAGCAGCGAGAGGGTCGGGAGAGATGAGCAGTTCTTC,CASSERVGRDEQFF
TRBV5-5,few,TRBJ2-7,TRBD1,TGTGCCAGCAGCTTGGTAGCGTTGGGACAGGGGGAAGCCTACGAGCAGTACTTC,CASSLVALGQGEAYEQYF
TRBV5-1,-,TRBJ1-6,-,TGCGCCAGCAGCATCACAGGGTATACTTCACCCCTCCACTTT,CASSITGYTSPLHF
TRBV20-1,many,TRBJ2-3,TRBD2,TGCAGTGCCCGTCCCGGGACTAGCGGCTTCGCAGATACGCAGTATTTT,CSARPGTSGFADTQYF
TRBV5-4,few,TRBJ2-3,TRBD2,TGTGCCAGCAGCTTGGGGACTAGCGGGGGTGATACGCAGTATTTT,CASSLGTSGGDTQYF
TRBV7-3,many,TRBJ2-1,TRBD2,TGTGCCAGCAGCTTTAAAGCGGGGGAGTATGAGCAGTTCTTC,CASSFKAGEYEQFF
TRBV19,-,TRBJ2-7,TRBD1,TGTGCCAGCAGTGACCCGACAGGGGGTAGTGAGCAGTACTTC,CASSDPTGGSEQYF
TRBV27,-,TRBJ1-1,TRBD1,TGTGCCAGCAGTCCCGGGACAGGGGCCGGAGCTTTCTTT,CASSPGTGAGAFF
TRBV7-9,-,TRBJ2-3,-,TGTGCCAGCAGCTTATCCGCCAGTAGCACAGATACGCAGTATTTT,CASSLSASSTDTQYF
TRBV4-1,-,TRBJ1-1,-,TGCGCCAGCAGCCAAGATCGGGGCGGGAACACTGAAGCTATCTTT,CASSQDRGGNTEAIF
TRBV7-2,many,TRBJ1-2,-,TGTGCCAGCAGTCCCGGGCCCTCTAACTATGGCTACACCTTC,CASSPGPSNYGYTF
TRBV6-2/TRBV6-3,many,TRBJ2-3,TRBD2,TGTGCCAGCACCCAGGGTAGCGGGACAACAGATACGCAGTATTTT,CASTQGSGTTDTQYF
TRBV7-2,-,TRBJ2-5,-,TGTGCCAGCAGCTTAAACCTAGCGCCATACCAAGAGACCCAGTACTTC,CASSLNLAPYQETQYF
TRBV29-1,-,TRBJ1-4,-,TGCAGCGCCGGTAGCCGGGGATCCCCCTCTGGTGAAAAACTGTTTTTT,CSAGSRGSPSGEKLFF
TRBV12-3/TRBV12-4,many,TRBJ2-3,-,TGTGCCAGCAGTTTTCTGAGTAGCGGCACAGATACGCAGTATTTT,CASSFLSSGTDTQYF
TRBV7-9,few,TRBJ1-4,TRBD1,TGTGCCAGCAGTACGGGGACAGTCACTAATGAAAAACTGTTTTTT,CASSTGTVTNEKLFF